These 31 T cell receptor beta chains came from one sample sequenced in a study of low-dose radiotherapy and immunotherapy resistance in tumors. Indicated time point: before trial treatment. Primers targeting TRAV and TRBV primed first-strand cDNA, covering alpha and beta chains. TCRs were put through approximately 20 PCR cycles of amplification with Phusion. A constant-region primer and the V-primer adapter served as the primer pair. TCRdb re-derived calls from the reads in MiXCR, one entry per CDR3 protein. Here the sample spans 60,000 to 90,000 distinct CDR3 sequences, 30% to 40% being singletons. The sample was PBMCs, taken before treatment. Source of these receptors: a female donor with ovarian cancer.

Only one count was recorded for this clonotype. The rearrangement uses TRBV29-1 and TRBJ1-1; D is uncertain. Germline V CDR1 and CDR2: SQVTM, ANQGSEA. CDR3 size: 13 residues. Trimming left V 3 bases short and J 1 base short, with 9 bases between. In nucleotides, the CDR3 is TGCAGCGTTGATTCCAGTTCGAACACTGAAGCTTTCTTT. Translation gives CSVDSSSNTEAFF.

V and J are TRBV4-1 and TRBJ2-1; 8 bases match TRBD2. Trimming at V came to 0 bases and at J to 0 bases, leaving 1 base not matched to a gene. This CDR3 is built from 16 residues. Germline CDR1 MGHRA, CDR2 YSYEKL. The CDR3 protein is CASSQERGDSYNEQFF. The CDR3 nucleotides are TGCGCCAGCAGCCAAGAGCGGGGGGACTCCTACAATGAGCAGTTCTTC.

The sample holds a few counts of this clonotype. The chain joins TRBV5-4 to TRBJ2-5; TRBD2 agrees at 10 bases. With 4 bases clipped from V and 5 bases from J, the junction kept 20 bases outside the gene matches. Germline CDR1 is SGHNT and CDR2 is YYREEE (reference sequence). The CDR3 runs to 19 residues. The CDR3 loop reads CASSPPGRIAGGGGETQYF. CDR3 nucleotide sequence: TGTGCCAGCAGCCCGCCGGGGCGGATAGCGGGAGGAGGCGGGGAGACCCAGTACTTC. Using reference TRBV5-4 and TRBJ2-5 for the parts outside the CDR3, the full variable domain is ETGVTQSPTHLIKTRGQQVTLRCSSQSGHNTVSWYQQALGQGPQFIFQYYREEENGRGNFPPRFSGLQFPNYSSELNVNALELDDSALYLCASSPPGRIAGGGGETQYFGPGTRLLVL.

The table lists this clonotype with many counts. This chain joins TRBV20-1 and TRBJ2-1; possible D gene TRBD2, 7 bases. This CDR3 contains 16 residues. Trimming left V 0 bases short and J 10 bases short, with 22 bases between. Germline assignment: CDR1 DFQATT and CDR2 SNEGSKA (reference sequence). CDR3 DNA sequence: TGCAGTGCTAGAGATCGTCGGGCGGGGGCCCGGGGGGAGCAGTTCTTC. It codes for CSARDRRAGARGEQFF.

With regard to this clonotype: This likely stems from a read error, as it lies one base from a far larger clone. The chain uses TRBV6-1 and TRBJ2-1, with a weak D call TRBD2 (5 bases). The CDR3 extends over 15 amino acids. V lost 3 bases, J lost 10 bases, and 19 bases lay in between. Germline-derived CDR1 and CDR2 are MNHNS and SASEGT. In nucleotides, the CDR3 is TGTGCCAGCAGTGAGGCACAACTAGGAATCGACGAGCAGTTCTTC. It translates to CASSEAQLGIDEQFF.

There are many counts of this clonotype. The CDR3: CASSEVMGLVGPKETQYF. Written as DNA, the CDR3 is TGCGCCAGCAGTGAGGTTATGGGACTAGTCGGACCCAAAGAGACCCAGTACTTC. The chain carries TRBV10-2 and TRBJ2-5, with 8 nucleotides matching TRBD2. CDR3 length: 18 residues. V lost 2 bases and J lost 3; bases outside the gene matches: 14. Germline CDR1 and CDR2: WSHSY and SAAADI.

This clonotype was recorded a few times. The chain employs TRBV6-5 and TRBJ1-2; 12 bases fit TRBD1. Germline V gene lookup returns CDR1 MNHEY and CDR2 SVGAGI. Trimming removed 6 bases from V and 4 bases from J; junction bases left unmatched: 12. CDR3 length: 17 amino acids. The CDR3 spells CASSRQGTGGAGYGYTF. The CDR3 DNA follows: TGTGCCAGCAGCCGCCAAGGGACAGGGGGCGCAGGCTATGGCTACACCTTC.

The chain combines TRBV30 with TRBJ1-5; TRBD1 aligns across 7 bases. V was clipped by 2 bases and J by 6 bases; unmatched bases: 10. The CDR3 extends over 15 amino acids. Germline loops: CDR1 GTSNPN, CDR2 SVGIG (reference sequence). This CDR3 is CAWSSTGGGGQPQHF. As DNA, the CDR3 is TGTGCCTGGAGTTCAACTGGAGGGGGCGGTCAGCCCCAGCATTTT. Based on the CDR3 plus reference TRBV30 and TRBJ1-5, the full variable domain is SQTIHQWPATLVQPVGSPLSLECTVEGTSNPNLYWYRQAAGRGLQLLFYSVGIGQISSEVPQNLSASRPQDRQFILSSKKLLLSDSGFYLCAWSSTGGGGQPQHFGDGTRLSIL.

This clonotype came up many times. The chain employs TRBV5-1 and TRBJ2-5, with D unresolved. Per the germline V gene, CDR1 is SGHRS and CDR2 is YFSETQ. CDR3 length equals 15 residues. V was trimmed by 1 base and J by 5 bases, leaving 15 bases between them. CDR3 nucleotide sequence: TGCGCCAGCAGCTTGTTTGGTCGAACTGTGGAGACCCAGTACTTC. It specifies CASSLFGRTVETQYF.

This clonotype appeared many times. V is TRBV10-3 and J is TRBJ2-2; 9 bases are a match to TRBD1. The V segment lost 8 bases and the J segment 6 bases; nucleotides outside the gene matches: 10. This CDR3 has 15 residues. Germline values: CDR1 ENHRY, CDR2 SYGVKD. In nucleotides, the CDR3 is TGTGCCATCCGAGGGACAGGGTCTATCGCCGGGGAGCTGTTTTTT. Translating it yields CAIRGTGSIAGELFF.

This clonotype was counted ten times or more. This chain uses TRBV20-1 with TRBJ2-2, with 8 bases that match TRBD2. The CDR3 totals 16 residues. Germline values: CDR1 DFQATT, CDR2 SNEGSKA (reference sequence). V shed 0 bases, J shed 1 base, and the junction held 4 bases outside the gene matches. CDR3 coding DNA: TGCAGTGCTAGAGATTATGCGGGAGGGAACACCGGGGAGCTGTTTTTT. Its protein product is CSARDYAGGNTGELFF.

The chain has TRBV4-3 and TRBJ2-7; possibly TRBD1 for D (6 bases). Looked up from germline, CDR1 is LGHNA and CDR2 is YSLEER. With 0 bases removed from V and 2 bases from J, the gap between germline ends came to 8 bases. The CDR3 is 14 residues long. CDR3 protein: CASSQEWGPYEQYF. CDR3 sequence (DNA): TGCGCCAGCAGCCAAGAGTGGGGGCCCTACGAGCAGTACTTC.

Only one count was recorded for this clonotype. The chain links TRBV24-1 to TRBJ2-2; D ambiguous. The CDR3 sequence is 13 residues long. With 1 base removed from V and 7 bases from J, the gap between germline ends came to 6 bases. Germline values: CDR1 KGHDR, CDR2 SFDVKD. The CDR3 region is CATSDFVGGELFF. CDR3 nucleotide sequence: TGTGCCACCAGTGATTTCGTGGGCGGGGAGCTGTTTTTT.

The chain joins TRBV12-3 or TRBV12-4 to TRBJ1-5; no clear D. The CDR3 is made up of 14 amino acids. Trimming removed 5 bases from V and 1 base from J, with 9 bases in between. CDR3 nucleotides: TGTGCCAGCAGTGGAGCAAAAAGCAATCAGCCCCAGCATTTT. It specifies CASSGAKSNQPQHF.

This clonotype was recorded at least ten times. At one of its ends the junction is not consistent with the germline gene, which may arise from a read error. The chain carries TRBV7-8 and TRBJ2-1, with a tentative D call TRBD1 (6 bases). The germline V gene has CDR1 SGHVS and CDR2 FQNEAQ. The CDR3 is made up of 13 amino acids. The CDR3 region is CASSTQGDNEQFF. In DNA form, the CDR3 reads TGTGCCAGCAGTACACAGGGAGACAACGAGCAGTTCTTC.

This clonotype appeared many times. This sequence joins TRBV5-1 and TRBJ1-6; D perhaps matches TRBD1 (5 bases). Trimming took 0 bases from V and 9 from J, leaving 16 bases between them. Per the germline V gene, CDR1 is SGHRS and CDR2 is YFSETQ. This CDR3 comprises 16 residues. The CDR3 region has the DNA TGCGCCAGCAGCTTGGAGTCAGGGAGATTGGGTTCACCCCTCCACTTT. As protein: CASSLESGRLGSPLHF.

This clonotype was picked up many times. This rearrangement joins TRBV5-1 to TRBJ2-1, with 10 bases that match TRBD2. There are 18 residues in the CDR3. Germline CDR1 is SGHRS and CDR2 is YFSETQ. V trimming: 0 bases; J trimming: 4 bases; junction bases outside the gene matches: 10. The CDR3 sequence is CASSLEGLAGGPYNEQFF. As DNA, the CDR3 is TGCGCCAGCAGCTTGGAGGGGTTAGCGGGGGGCCCATACAATGAGCAGTTCTTC.

The chain links TRBV4-1 to TRBJ2-1; 9 bases line up with TRBD2. Germline V CDR1 and CDR2: MGHRA, YSYEKL. The J segment lost 7 bases and the V segment lost 1 base, leaving 8 bases of the junction unmatched. CDR3 length: 16 residues. The CDR3 DNA sequence: TGCGCCAGCAGCCAAGTCTCGGATAGCGGGGGAAATGAGCAGTTCTTC. Residues: CASSQVSDSGGNEQFF.

The rearrangement joins TRBV5-4 to TRBJ2-3; 8 nucleotides align to TRBD2. Germline lookup yields CDR1 SGHNT and CDR2 YYREEE (reference sequence). J gave up 4 bases and V 2 bases, and 3 bases lay outside the gene matches. The CDR3 covers 14 residues. The CDR3 spells CASSFGGAADTQYF. CDR3 bases: TGTGCCAGCAGCTTCGGGGGGGCTGCAGATACGCAGTATTTT. Full variable domain (rest looked up from reference TRBV5-4 and TRBJ2-3): ETGVTQSPTHLIKTRGQQVTLRCSSQSGHNTVSWYQQALGQGPQFIFQYYREEENGRGNFPPRFSGLQFPNYSSELNVNALELDDSALYLCASSFGGAADTQYFGPGTRLTVL.

This clonotype was picked up many times. The chain has TRBV14 and TRBJ1-3; D gene ambiguous. This CDR3 region has 15 residues. Looked up from germline, CDR1 is SGHDN and CDR2 is FVKESK. V was pared by 0 bases and J by 0 bases, with 6 bases between. The CDR3 coding sequence is TGTGCCAGCAGCCAAGAATCGGTCTCTGGAAACACCATATATTTT. It specifies CASSQESVSGNTIYF.

Ten or more counts support this clonotype. This rearrangement joins TRBV6-1 to TRBJ2-7; D might be TRBD2 (5 bases). CDR1 is MNHNS and CDR2 is SASEGT in the germline V gene. The CDR3 is 16 amino acids. V was shortened by 0 bases and J by 0 bases, with 12 bases between the two germline ends. In nucleotides, the CDR3 is TGTGCCAGCAGTGAAGCAGGCCGGGGTAGCTCCTACGAGCAGTACTTC. Translated: CASSEAGRGSSYEQYF.

This clonotype has at least ten counts. The chain has TRBV6-2 or TRBV6-3 and TRBJ1-3; weak D call: TRBD1 (6 bases). Looked up from germline, CDR1 is MNHEY and CDR2 is SVGEGT. The CDR3 length is 13 residues. V lost 8 bases and J lost 6, with 14 bases in between. CDR3 amino acids: CASRRGMENTIYF. CDR3 bases: TGTGCCAGCCGGAGGGGGATGGAAAACACCATATATTTT.

This clonotype was seen many times. This chain links TRBV6-2 or TRBV6-3 with TRBJ1-1, with D unresolved. CDR3 length equals 15 residues. CDR1 and CDR2 (germline): MNHEY, SVGEGT. The V end was cut by 2 bases, the J end by 1 base, with 11 bases between. CDR3 protein: CASSYAAHRNTEAFF. DNA for the CDR3: TGTGCCAGCAGTTACGCTGCCCACCGGAACACTGAAGCTTTCTTT.

This clonotype was counted many times. V usage is TRBV10-3 and J usage is TRBJ1-4, with D perhaps TRBD1 (6 bases). The CDR3 contains 15 residues. Trimming removed 2 bases from V and 3 bases from J, with 10 bases in between. The germline V gene has CDR1 ENHRY and CDR2 SYGVKD. The CDR3 spells CAISEMGASNEKLFF. Here the CDR3 DNA reads TGTGCCATCAGTGAGATGGGGGCGTCTAATGAAAAACTGTTTTTT.

This clonotype was counted ten times or more. J is TRBJ2-3 and V is TRBV28, with 10 bases matching TRBD1. The V and J ends lost 6 bases and 3 bases, in that order; junction bases with no gene match: 3. The germline CDR1 and CDR2 sequences are MDHEN and SYDVKM. The CDR3 extends over 14 amino acids. The CDR3 reads CASRSDRGTDTQYF. The CDR3, as DNA: TGTGCCAGCAGGTCGGACAGGGGGACAGATACGCAGTATTTT.

This clonotype has a count of ten or more. The chain has TRBV28 and TRBJ2-7; D uncertain. The germline CDR1 and CDR2 sequences are MDHEN and SYDVKM. This CDR3 has 17 residues. Trimming stripped 2 bases from V and 4 bases from J, with 21 bases between. In DNA form, the CDR3 reads TGTGCCAGCAGTTTAGGTCCGGGCAGAGCTTTATCTTACGAGCAGTACTTC. Translating it yields CASSLGPGRALSYEQYF.

The V call is TRBV6-2 or TRBV6-3, the J call TRBJ2-3; D unclear. CDR1 is MNHEY, CDR2 SVGEGT, per germline. The V end was cut by 0 bases, the J end by 0 bases, with 13 bases between. This CDR3 is 17 amino acids long. DNA of the CDR3: TGTGCCAGCAGTTACTCCATCCACAGCCTAAGCACAGATACGCAGTATTTT. Its translation is CASSYSIHSLSTDTQYF.

This clonotype has at least ten counts. This chain uses TRBV5-1 with TRBJ2-5; 7 nucleotides line up with TRBD2. The V gene's germline CDR1 is SGHRS and CDR2 YFSETQ. The CDR3 spans 16 residues. Trimming removed 1 base from V and 4 bases from J; junction bases left unmatched: 10. The CDR3 nucleotides read TGCGCCAGCAGCTTGACTCCGGCCGGGGGGAGAGAGACCCAGTACTTC. Protein product: CASSLTPAGGRETQYF.

In its sample, this clonotype was seen a few times. The gene calls are TRBV6-2 or TRBV6-3 and TRBJ2-6; D gene ambiguous. Trimming shortened V by 5 bases and J by 1 base, and 12 bases separated the two germline ends. Germline V gene lookup returns CDR1 MNHEY and CDR2 SVGEGT. The CDR3 consists of 16 residues. Written as DNA, the CDR3 is TGTGCCAGCAGTGAAGCGACGGCATCTGGGGCCAACGTCCTGACTTTC. Amino acids: CASSEATASGANVLTF.

This clonotype was counted between two and nine times. This likely reflects a read error, since a far larger clone is one base away. V gene TRBV2 combines with J gene TRBJ2-5; 9 bases are shared with TRBD1. The CDR3 consists of 16 residues. Germline CDR1 reads SNHLY; CDR2 reads FYNNEI. V trimming: 6 bases; J trimming: 11 bases; junction bases outside the gene matches: 19. The CDR3 spells CASSAPGQGSYNEQYF. The CDR3, as DNA: TGTGCCAGCAGCGCCCCGGGACAGGGCTCCTACAATGAGCAGTACTTC.

The chain joins TRBV20-1 to TRBJ2-5; D gene uncertain. CDR3 length equals 13 residues. V lost 2 bases, J lost 4 bases, and 11 bases lay in between. CDR1 and CDR2 from the germline V gene are DFQATT and SNEGSKA (reference sequence). CDR3 protein: CSARKEPPETQYF. Here the CDR3 DNA reads TGCAGTGCTAGAAAAGAGCCCCCAGAGACCCAGTACTTC.